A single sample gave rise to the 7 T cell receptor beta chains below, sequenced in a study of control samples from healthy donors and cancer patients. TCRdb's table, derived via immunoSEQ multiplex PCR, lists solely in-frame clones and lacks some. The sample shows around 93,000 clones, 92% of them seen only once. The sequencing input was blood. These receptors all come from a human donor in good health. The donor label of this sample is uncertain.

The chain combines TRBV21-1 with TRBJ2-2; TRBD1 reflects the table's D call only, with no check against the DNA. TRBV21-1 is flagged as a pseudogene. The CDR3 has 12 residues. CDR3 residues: CASTMTGLRLFF. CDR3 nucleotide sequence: TGTGCCAGCACCATGACAGGTCTCCGGCTGTTTTTT.

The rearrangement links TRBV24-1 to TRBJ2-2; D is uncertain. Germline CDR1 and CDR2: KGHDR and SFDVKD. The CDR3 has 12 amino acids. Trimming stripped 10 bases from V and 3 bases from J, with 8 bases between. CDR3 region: CATRTDTGELFF. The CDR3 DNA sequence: TGTGCCACAAGGACGGACACCGGGGAGCTGTTTTTT.

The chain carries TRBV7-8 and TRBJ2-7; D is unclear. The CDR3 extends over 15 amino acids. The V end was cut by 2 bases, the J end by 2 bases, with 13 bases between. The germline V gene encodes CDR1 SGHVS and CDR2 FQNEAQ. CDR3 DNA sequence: TGTGCCAGCAGCTTAACGAGTATGACGGCCTACGAGCAGTACGTC. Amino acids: CASSLTSMTAYEQYV.

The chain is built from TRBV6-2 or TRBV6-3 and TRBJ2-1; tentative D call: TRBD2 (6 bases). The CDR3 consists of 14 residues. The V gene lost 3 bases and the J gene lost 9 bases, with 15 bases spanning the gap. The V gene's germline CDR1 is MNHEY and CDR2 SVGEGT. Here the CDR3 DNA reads TGTGCCAGCAGTTATCGGACTATACCTGGTGAGCAGTTCTTC. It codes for CASSYRTIPGEQFF.

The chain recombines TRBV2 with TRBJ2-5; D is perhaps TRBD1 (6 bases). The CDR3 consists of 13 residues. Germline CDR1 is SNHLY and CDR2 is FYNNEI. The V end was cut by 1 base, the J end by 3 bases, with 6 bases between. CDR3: CASSEGQEETQYF. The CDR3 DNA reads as TGTGCCAGCAGTGAAGGACAGGAAGAGACCCAGTACTTC.

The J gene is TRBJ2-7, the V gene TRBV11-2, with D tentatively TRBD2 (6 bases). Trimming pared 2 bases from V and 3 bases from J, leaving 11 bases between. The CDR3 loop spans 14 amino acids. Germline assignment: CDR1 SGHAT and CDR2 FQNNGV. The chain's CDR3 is CASSLTRENYEQYF. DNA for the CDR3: TGTGCCAGCAGCTTAACCCGGGAGAACTACGAGCAGTACTTC.

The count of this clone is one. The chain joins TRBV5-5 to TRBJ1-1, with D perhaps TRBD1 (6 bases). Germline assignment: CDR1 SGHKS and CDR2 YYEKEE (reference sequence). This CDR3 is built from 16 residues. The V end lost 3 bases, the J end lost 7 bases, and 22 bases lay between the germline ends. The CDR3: CASSSGLGQPEYEAFF. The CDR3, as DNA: TGTGCCAGCAGCTCAGGACTCGGACAGCCCGAGTATGAAGCTTTCTTT.